This T cell receptor (beta chain) was obtained from a study of T cell changes during pregnancy in multiple sclerosis. Generated by immunoSEQ multiplex PCR, the TCRdb table keeps only in-frame clones and is missing some. The sample lists 50,000 or so clones, approximately 92% occurring once. Germline lookup yields CDR1 SGHTA and CDR2 FQGNSA. Between the trimmed V and J ends, which lost 0 bases and 10 bases, there was a span of 18 bases. The CDR3 contains 15 residues. The chain joins TRBV7-2 to TRBJ1-1; maybe TRBD1 (6 bases). This sample comprised CD4+ T cells from peripheral blood mononuclear cells, obtained before pregnancy. This TCR was recovered from a female donor with multiple sclerosis, enrolled in a pregnancy study. The CDR3 nucleotides read TGTGCCAGCAGCTTAGCCTATGGACAGTTCAACGTAGCTTTCTTT. Protein: CASSLAYGQFNVAFF.